Each of the 24 T cell receptor beta chains below was sequenced from the same sample in a study of T cell responses to AZD1222 COVID-19 vaccine. Libraries were prepared by immunoSEQ multiplex PCR; TCRdb keeps only in-frame clonotypes and omits some of them. The sample contains some 140,000 clones, almost 85% of which appear only once. The specimen comprised peripheral blood, sampled 28 days after the second dose of the MenACWY control vaccine. The receptors were gathered from an adult who received the MenACWY meningococcal vaccine as a control.

This chain uses TRBV19 with TRBJ2-7; possible D gene TRBD2, 5 bases. Germline lookup yields CDR1 LNHDA and CDR2 SQIVND (reference sequence). This CDR3 comprises 15 residues. Trimming removed 5 bases at V and 6 bases at J, with 20 bases between. The CDR3 DNA sequence: TGTGCCAGTAGTGCCGCTATGGGAGCAGTAGGCGAGCAGTACTTC. It codes for CASSAAMGAVGEQYF. The full variable domain, in which reference TRBV19 and TRBJ2-7 provide the parts outside the CDR3, is DGGITQSPKYLFRKEGQNVTLSCEQNLNHDAMYWYRQDPGQGLRLIYYSQIVNDFQKGDIAEGYSVSREKKESFPLTVTSAQKNPTAFYLCASSAAMGAVGEQYFGPGTRLTVT.

The chain is built from TRBV6-5 and TRBJ2-7; TRBD2 matches 7 bases. The CDR3 loop spans 15 amino acids. Losses at the gene ends were 10 bases for V and 0 bases for J; bases not matched to a gene: 12. Germline CDR1 is MNHEY and CDR2 is SVGAGI. The CDR3, as DNA: TGTGCCACCTCCCGCTCTCTAGCGGCCTCCTACGAGCAGTACTTC. Protein product: CATSRSLAASYEQYF.

This rearrangement joins TRBV5-1 to TRBJ2-7; D may be TRBD1 (6 bases). V was shortened by 0 bases and J by 3 bases, with 16 bases between the two germline ends. The CDR3 contains 16 residues. Germline CDR1 reads SGHRS; CDR2 reads YFSETQ. The CDR3: CASSLEAGGQGYEQYF. CDR3 coding DNA: TGCGCCAGCAGCTTGGAGGCTGGGGGACAAGGCTACGAGCAGTACTTC.

V is TRBV11-3 and J is TRBJ2-2; D ambiguous. This CDR3 spans 16 amino acids. The V end lost 1 base, the J end lost 2 bases, and 11 bases lay between the germline ends. Germline V gene data show CDR1 as SGHNT and CDR2 as YENEEA. The CDR3, as DNA: TGTGCCAGCAGCTTAGGCGTACAGATCAACACCGGGGAGCTGTTTTTT. Protein: CASSLGVQINTGELFF.

DNA for the CDR3: TGTGCCAGCATCGGGGGGAGGGTTAGGAGCAATCAGCCCCAGCATTTT. It translates to CASIGGRVRSNQPQHF. This sequence joins TRBV28 and TRBJ1-5, with D possibly being TRBD1 (5 bases). Between the trimmed V and J ends, which lost 7 bases and 1 base, there was a span of 17 bases. Germline CDR1 reads MDHEN; CDR2 reads SYDVKM. This CDR3 spans 16 amino acids.

The CDR3 region is CASSKTSGSFNEQFF. The CDR3 coding sequence is TGTGCCAGCAGCAAAACTAGCGGGAGTTTCAATGAGCAGTTCTTC. This sequence joins TRBV6-5 and TRBJ2-1; 11 nucleotides align to TRBD2. CDR3 size: 15 residues. Germline trimming cut 6 bases from V and 6 bases from J; bases unmatched to any gene: 7. The germline CDR1 and CDR2 sequences are MNHEY and SVGAGI.

Concerning this clone: In the same sample, other DNA sequences code for this CDR3. The rearrangement joins TRBV5-1 to TRBJ2-2; the match to TRBD1 covers 9 bases. Germline CDR1 SGHRS, CDR2 YFSETQ. The CDR3 has 14 amino acids. Trimming removed 3 bases from V and 7 bases from J; junction bases left unmatched: 4. The CDR3 coding sequence is TGCGCCAGCAGCTGGGGACAGGGTGGCGGGGAGCTGTTTTTT. Its translation is CASSWGQGGGELFF.

The J gene is TRBJ1-2, the V gene TRBV19; 7 nucleotides agree with TRBD1. The CDR3 has 14 residues. The germline V gene has CDR1 LNHDA and CDR2 SQIVND (reference sequence). Losses at the gene ends were 6 bases for V and 7 bases for J; bases not matched to a gene: 11. The CDR3 loop reads CASSPQRQGGGYTF. The CDR3 DNA reads as TGTGCCAGTAGCCCTCAAAGGCAGGGGGGTGGCTACACCTTC. Based on the CDR3 plus reference TRBV19 and TRBJ1-2, the full variable domain is DGGITQSPKYLFRKEGQNVTLSCEQNLNHDAMYWYRQDPGQGLRLIYYSQIVNDFQKGDIAEGYSVSREKKESFPLTVTSAQKNPTAFYLCASSPQRQGGGYTFGSGTRLTVV.

The rearrangement links TRBV5-1 to TRBJ2-7; 11 bases align to TRBD1. With 4 bases clipped from V and 4 bases from J, the junction kept 4 bases outside the gene matches. The length of the CDR3 is 14 residues. In germline, CDR1 is SGHRS, CDR2 YFSETQ. This CDR3 is CASSTGTGGYEQYV. In nucleotides, the CDR3 is TGCGCCAGCAGCACCGGGACAGGGGGATACGAGCAGTACGTC.

J is TRBJ2-2 and V is TRBV5-4; a weak D match, TRBD1 (5 bases). The V gene's germline CDR1 is SGHNT and CDR2 YYREEE (reference sequence). The length of the CDR3 is 17 residues. The V end was cut by 3 bases, the J end by 3 bases, with 18 bases between. The CDR3 nucleotides read TGTGCCAGCAGCTCGGCAGGGTCCCCCCGAGACACCGGGGAGCTGTTTTTT. This translates into CASSSAGSPRDTGELFF.

J is TRBJ2-7 and V is TRBV7-2; TRBD2 is a possible D gene (6 bases). There are 15 residues in the CDR3. CDR1 is SGHTA and CDR2 is FQGNSA in the germline V gene. Trimming cost V 5 bases and J 2 bases, with 16 bases left between them. The CDR3 loop is CASSPRPGGPYEQYF. CDR3 in DNA: TGTGCCAGCAGCCCCCGCCCCGGGGGTCCCTACGAGCAGTACTTC.

CDR3 in amino acids: CASSLPIPFSAGANVLTF. The DNA of the CDR3 is TGTGCCAGCAGCCTCCCAATCCCTTTCTCTGCCGGGGCCAACGTCCTGACTTTC. This chain connects TRBV11-2 to TRBJ2-6; D remains ambiguous. Germline loops: CDR1 SGHAT, CDR2 FQNNGV. The CDR3 is 18 amino acids. V lost 5 bases and J 4 bases, leaving 21 bases between the germline ends.

This chain connects TRBV12-3 or TRBV12-4 to TRBJ2-1; D may be TRBD2 (5 bases). V was clipped by 2 bases and J by 9 bases, with 5 bases between them. The CDR3 loop spans 11 amino acids. CDR3 sequence: CASSLTSEQFF. In nucleotides, the CDR3 is TGTGCCAGCAGTTTAACTAGTGAGCAGTTCTTC.

This clone was recorded once. The CDR3 loop reads CASSLLSGGSPLHF. CDR3 DNA sequence: TGCGCCAGCAGCTTGTTATCTGGGGGTTCACCCCTCCACTTT. The rearrangement joins TRBV5-1 to TRBJ1-6, with D possibly TRBD1 on 5 matching bases. This CDR3 is built from 14 residues. Trimming shortened V by 1 base and J by 9 bases, and 11 bases separated the two germline ends. Germline CDR1 and CDR2: SGHRS and YFSETQ.

The chain has TRBV11-2 and TRBJ1-6; 9 nucleotides match TRBD1. CDR1 SGHAT and CDR2 FQNNGV come from the germline V gene. The V segment lost 1 base and the J segment 10 bases; nucleotides outside the gene matches: 11. The CDR3 contains 17 residues. The DNA for the CDR3 is TGTGCCAGCAGCTTAGGGGGGGCTGGGACAGGGTTCTCACCCCTCCACTTT. Translated, it gives CASSLGGAGTGFSPLHF.

The V gene is TRBV7-2, the J gene TRBJ2-2; D is uncertain. Germline V gene lookup returns CDR1 SGHTA and CDR2 FQGNSA. This CDR3 comprises 14 residues. Trimming pared 1 base from V and 1 base from J, leaving 4 bases between. The DNA for the CDR3 is TGTGCCAGCAGCTTAGTTGGGAACACCGGGGAGCTGTTTTTT. Protein sequence: CASSLVGNTGELFF.

V is TRBV28 and J is TRBJ2-3; D not certain. Trimming shortened V by 5 bases and J by 2 bases, and 8 bases separated the two germline ends. CDR3 size: 13 residues. Germline CDR1 is MDHEN and CDR2 is SYDVKM. The CDR3 loop is CASSTGHTDTQYF. CDR3 in DNA: TGTGCCAGCAGTACCGGCCACACAGATACGCAGTATTTT. Based on the CDR3 plus reference TRBV28 and TRBJ2-3, the full variable domain is DVKVTQSSRYLVKRTGEKVFLECVQDMDHENMFWYRQDPGLGLRLIYFSYDVKMKEKGDIPEGYSVSREKKERFSLILESASTNQTSMYLCASSTGHTDTQYFGPGTRLTVL.

The chain uses TRBV30 and TRBJ2-2; D ambiguous. Germline CDR1 and CDR2: GTSNPN and SVGIG (reference sequence). Trimming cost V 0 bases and J 0 bases, with 8 bases left between them. The CDR3 has 15 residues. In DNA form, the CDR3 reads TGTGCCTGGAGTGTGGGGTTGGCGAACACCGGGGAGCTGTTTTTT. Translating it yields CAWSVGLANTGELFF.

The chain combines TRBV7-8 with TRBJ2-2, with 11 bases lining up with TRBD1. CDR1 and CDR2 (germline): SGHVS, FQNEAQ. There are 16 residues in the CDR3. V shed 2 bases and J 6 bases; nucleotides not matched to a gene: 5. The CDR3 spells CASSLRLGQGAGELFF. The CDR3 DNA sequence: TGTGCCAGCAGCTTAAGGCTGGGACAGGGGGCCGGGGAGCTGTTTTTT.

The V call is TRBV11-2, the J call TRBJ2-1, with 7 positions matching TRBD2. The germline V gene encodes CDR1 SGHAT and CDR2 FQNNGV. V lost 4 bases, J lost 13 bases, and 4 bases stayed unmatched. The CDR3 covers 11 residues. CDR3 sequence (DNA): TGTGCCAGCAGCTCGGGAGGAACCCAGTTCTTC. Translating gives CASSSGGTQFF.

This rearrangement joins TRBV5-6 to TRBJ2-2, with 10 bases aligning to TRBD2. The CDR3 contains 16 residues. Germline CDR1 SGHDT, CDR2 YYEEEE. With 4 bases clipped from V and 5 bases from J, the junction kept 8 bases outside the gene matches. CDR3 bases: TGTGCCAGCAGCCAGCTAGCGGGAGTACGTACCGGGGAGCTGTTTTTT. Translating it yields CASSQLAGVRTGELFF.

This clone showed up just a few times. J is TRBJ2-2 and V is TRBV18; TRBD1 might be the D (5 bases). Per the germline V gene, CDR1 is KGHSH and CDR2 is LQKENI. CDR3 length equals 14 residues. Trimming stripped 3 bases from V and 7 bases from J, with 12 bases between. CDR3 bases: TGTGCCAGCTCACCGACAGTAGGTGGCGGGGAGCTGTTTTTT. This sequence encodes CASSPTVGGGELFF.

The rearrangement uses TRBV6-5 and TRBJ1-2; D remains ambiguous. Germline lookup yields CDR1 MNHEY and CDR2 SVGAGI. The CDR3 contains 14 residues. The V end was cut by 6 bases, the J end by 8 bases, with 19 bases between. The CDR3, as DNA: TGTGCCAGCAGGCCCAGGTTACCGCTATCCGGCTACACCTTC. Protein: CASRPRLPLSGYTF.

The gene calls are TRBV28 and TRBJ2-7; 8 nucleotides match TRBD2. With V trimmed by 4 bases and J by 6 bases, 14 bases remained unmatched. In germline, CDR1 is MDHEN, CDR2 SYDVKM. The CDR3 sequence is 16 residues long. The CDR3 reads CASSSSFAGGKGEQYV. CDR3 DNA: TGTGCCAGCAGTTCTTCCTTCGCGGGGGGTAAAGGCGAGCAGTACGTC.